This passage covers 19 T cell receptor beta chains from one sample sequenced in a study of cytomegalovirus exposure and HLA in healthy donors. The PCR contained 60 Vbeta and 13 Jbeta primers. The table came from immunoSEQ multiplex PCR; TCRdb's copy has only in-frame clones and leaves some out. The sample table includes 75,000 to 85,000 clones. The sample consisted of PBMCs. Source of these receptors: a man in his forties or fifties in good health and CMV-seronegative.

The V and J genes are TRBV7-2 and TRBJ1-2; 8 nucleotides align to TRBD1. CDR1 is SGHTA, CDR2 FQGNSA, per germline. With 4 bases clipped from V and 7 bases from J, the junction kept 14 bases outside the gene matches. This CDR3 comprises 16 residues. In DNA form, the CDR3 reads TGTGCCAGCAGCTCGTGGGCCAGGGGGCCTTCTTCTGGCTACACCTTC. This codes for CASSSWARGPSSGYTF.

J is TRBJ2-1 and V is TRBV5-1; D might be TRBD1 (6 bases). The CDR3 loop spans 12 amino acids. Germline CDR1 SGHRS, CDR2 YFSETQ. With 7 bases removed from V and 8 bases from J, the gap between germline ends came to 13 bases. For the CDR3, the DNA is TGCGCCAGCCGGGAAGAGGGGGATGAGCAGTTCTTC. Translation gives CASREEGDEQFF.

The chain joins TRBV4-1 to TRBJ2-7, with unresolved D. The germline CDR1 and CDR2 sequences are MGHRA and YSYEKL. The CDR3 runs to 16 residues. Trimming removed 0 bases from V and 2 bases from J, with 14 bases in between. The CDR3 DNA sequence: TGCGCCAGCAGCCAAGATTTCAGGAACTGGCCCTACGAGCAGTACTTC. Its protein is CASSQDFRNWPYEQYF.

The chain joins TRBV30 to TRBJ2-5; weak D call: TRBD1 (5 bases). The CDR3 is made up of 13 amino acids. Germline assignment: CDR1 GTSNPN and CDR2 SVGIG (reference sequence). Trimming pared 1 base from V and 5 bases from J, leaving 11 bases between. The CDR3 spells CAWSEGILETQYF. CDR3 sequence (DNA): TGTGCCTGGAGTGAGGGGATTCTGGAGACCCAGTACTTC.

The chain joins TRBV10-3 to TRBJ1-1, with D perhaps matching TRBD1 (5 bases). CDR1 ENHRY and CDR2 SYGVKD come from the germline V gene. Trimming pared 6 bases from V and 8 bases from J, leaving 13 bases between. The CDR3 has 12 amino acids. This chain's CDR3 is CAISETGVEAFF. As DNA, the CDR3 is TGTGCCATCAGCGAAACAGGAGTAGAAGCTTTCTTT.

A remark on this clone: The sample carries other DNA sequences with the same CDR3. The chain links TRBV6-6 to TRBJ2-7; weak D call: TRBD1 (8 bases). V gave up 6 bases and J gave up 5 bases, with 14 bases separating them. Germline CDR1 MNHNY, CDR2 SVGAGI (reference sequence). CDR3 length equals 13 residues. CDR3 region: CASSPTGGDEQYF. Here the CDR3 DNA reads TGTGCCAGCAGCCCAACAGGGGGGGACGAGCAGTACTTC.

V usage is TRBV27 and J usage is TRBJ1-1; TRBD1 matches at 7 bases. Germline V lookup: CDR1 MNHEY, CDR2 SMNVEV (reference sequence). This CDR3 region has 17 residues. V was pared by 5 bases and J by 2 bases, with 14 bases of the junction left unmatched. DNA of the CDR3: TGTGCCAGCAGTCTCTTCGGACAGGTGGGTTCAAACACTGAAGCTTTCTTT. It encodes CASSLFGQVGSNTEAFF.

This sequence joins TRBV10-3 and TRBJ2-7; D unresolved. Trimming removed 3 bases from V and 2 bases from J, with 8 bases in between. Germline CDR1 ENHRY, CDR2 SYGVKD. The CDR3 is made up of 13 amino acids. The CDR3 here is CAISDVRAYEQYF. As DNA, the CDR3 is TGTGCCATCAGTGACGTACGAGCCTACGAGCAGTACTTC.

This chain connects TRBV6-1 to TRBJ2-5; 9 nucleotides align to TRBD2. After removal of 6 bases from V and 1 base from J, the junction contained 3 bases not matched to a gene. CDR1 is MNHNS and CDR2 is SASEGT in the germline V gene. CDR3 size: 14 residues. CDR3 amino acids: CASRTSGSQETQYF. The CDR3 DNA reads as TGTGCCAGCAGGACTAGCGGTTCCCAAGAGACCCAGTACTTC.

The genes are TRBV13 and TRBJ2-7; no reliable D call. The V and J ends lost 0 bases and 6 bases respectively, with 9 bases between them. The CDR3 covers 13 residues. Looked up from germline, CDR1 is PRHDT and CDR2 is FYEKMQ (reference sequence). The CDR3 region is CASSLGPRSEQYF. In DNA, the CDR3 is TGTGCCAGCAGCTTAGGTCCTCGTAGCGAGCAGTACTTC.

The rearrangement links TRBV10-3 to TRBJ2-1; D is ambiguous. The CDR3 is 11 amino acids. Germline V lookup: CDR1 ENHRY, CDR2 SYGVKD. Trimming shortened V by 4 bases and J by 6 bases, and 4 bases separated the two germline ends. CDR3 residues: CAISAFNEQFF. The CDR3 DNA is TGTGCCATCAGTGCCTTCAATGAGCAGTTCTTC.

The rearrangement uses TRBV13 and TRBJ2-7; D is ambiguous. Germline V gives CDR1 PRHDT, CDR2 FYEKMQ (reference sequence). Trimming cost V 0 bases and J 4 bases, with 10 bases left between them. The CDR3 loop spans 14 amino acids. The CDR3 coding sequence is TGTGCCAGCAGCTTAGGGGTGAGGCGGTACGAGCAGTACTTC. This codes for CASSLGVRRYEQYF.

The V and J genes are TRBV9 and TRBJ1-5, with D possibly TRBD1 on 5 matching bases. V lost 0 bases, J lost 2 bases, and 9 bases lay in between. This CDR3 comprises 15 residues. CDR1 and CDR2 from the germline V gene are SGDLS and YYNGEE. In nucleotides, the CDR3 is TGTGCCAGCAGCGTAGGGGTGGGGCGCAATCAGCCCCAGCATTTT. This codes for CASSVGVGRNQPQHF. The full variable domain, in which reference TRBV9 and TRBJ1-5 provide the parts outside the CDR3, is DSGVTQTPKHLITATGQRVTLRCSPRSGDLSVYWYQQSLDQGLQFLIQYYNGEERAKGNILERFSAQQFPDLHSELNLSSLELGDSALYFCASSVGVGRNQPQHFGDGTRLSIL.

CDR3 nucleotides: TGCGCCAGCAGCCAAGACCGGGGTTTCCTTTACGAGCAGTACTTC. Residues: CASSQDRGFLYEQYF. The chain couples TRBV4-3 to TRBJ2-7, with a tentative D call TRBD2 (5 bases). This CDR3 has 15 residues. The germline V gene has CDR1 LGHNA and CDR2 YSLEER. V gave up 0 bases and J gave up 4 bases, with 13 bases separating them.

The chain couples TRBV2 to TRBJ1-1; 11 bases fit TRBD1. The CDR3 has 18 amino acids. In germline, CDR1 is SNHLY, CDR2 FYNNEI. V was clipped by 3 bases and J by 4 bases; unmatched bases: 13. The CDR3 nucleotides read TGTGCCAGCAGTGATTCAGGGAGGACAGGGGGCGAGGTCACTGAAGCTTTCTTT. Translation gives CASSDSGRTGGEVTEAFF.

The J gene is TRBJ2-4, the V gene TRBV2; no clear D. V was pared by 4 bases and J by 0 bases, with 7 bases between. Germline V gene lookup returns CDR1 SNHLY and CDR2 FYNNEI. The CDR3 is made up of 14 amino acids. The CDR3 here is CASSVRIAKNIQYF. The CDR3 DNA reads as TGTGCCAGCAGTGTGCGGATAGCCAAAAACATTCAGTACTTC.

Of note for this clone: A junction end diverges from the germline sequence, so it may reflect a read error. The V gene is TRBV7-2, the J gene TRBJ2-4; D call uncertain. This CDR3 is 12 amino acids long. From germline, CDR1 is SGHTA and CDR2 FQGNSA. The CDR3 spells CASSLYTSAFSF. DNA for the CDR3: TGTGCCAGCAGCTTATACACCTCTGCCTTTTCATTC.

The chain uses TRBV28 and TRBJ1-4, with TRBD1 identical over 7 bases. The J segment lost 4 bases and the V segment lost 8 bases, leaving 4 bases of the junction unmatched. The V gene's germline CDR1 is MDHEN and CDR2 SYDVKM. The CDR3 has 13 residues. CDR3 loop: CASRGQINEKLFF. For the CDR3, the DNA is TGTGCCAGCCGGGGACAGATTAATGAAAAACTGTTTTTT.

The chain is built from TRBV10-1 and TRBJ2-7; 8 bases fit TRBD1. CDR3 length equals 13 residues. Germline assignment: CDR1 WNHNN and CDR2 SYGVQD (reference sequence). Germline trimming cut 4 bases from V and 2 bases from J; bases unmatched to any gene: 1. The CDR3 DNA sequence: TGCGCCAGCAGTGTACAGGGGGCCTACGAGCAGTACTTC. It yields the protein CASSVQGAYEQYF.